This record covers a single T cell receptor beta chain. Its antigen is as yet unknown. The assay was immunoSEQ multiplex PCR, and TCRdb's table has in-frame clones only and misses some. The sample holds 450,000 to 550,000 clones; about nine tenths are singletons and the top ten take 1.7%. The data belong to a study of Ad26.COV2.S vaccination and SARS-CoV-2 variants. The wider study: The study gave Ad26.COV2.S intramuscularly, once or twice 56 days apart.

Regarding the study as a whole: Placebo recipients had lower spike-specific TCR breadth than vaccine recipients.

The treatment here: some 20 received Ad26.COV2.S at low or high dose, single or two shots; several received placebo; per-sample allocation not given. Material that was analyzed had been drawn on day 63 after the first vaccine or placebo injection. The receptor was derived from a person aged 18-60 years who received the Ad26.COV2.S COVID-19 vaccine or a placebo. This specimen consisted of peripheral blood, obtained in a trial of Ad26.COV2.S vaccine versus placebo.

The CDR3 DNA reads TGTGCCAGCAGTTCCCTAAATGAAAAACTGTTTTTT. As protein: CASSSLNEKLFF. The rearrangement links TRBV27 to TRBJ1-4; no reliable D call. CDR3 length: 12 residues. Germline V gene lookup returns CDR1 MNHEY and CDR2 SMNVEV (reference sequence). Trimming pared 4 bases from V and 5 bases from J, leaving 5 bases between.